This TCR beta chain was sequenced in a study of blood T cell repertoires in COVID-19 (dated by TCRdb to about 2020). Regarding the complete study: The collaborator samples originated in the United States, Italy and Spain and spanned the acute and convalescent phases of COVID-19. The dataset comprised deeply sampled blood TCRbeta repertoires from subjects exposed to, actively infected with, or recovered from COVID-19. The samples were drawn from two sources: the first 160 participants of the ongoing ImmuneRACE study, and 1,000 to 1,500 subjects contributed by 6 global collaborators. The sample metadata nearly always contained a de-identified subject ID, COVID-19 status, age in years and sex. The repertoires were released in a freely available public database intended as a resource for research on the immune response to SARS-CoV-2. The material from the prospective study consisted of cDNA or gDNA derived from T cells, B-cell-depleted T cells, or PBMCs. Where HLA class I and class II types were available, the types were taken from metadata supplied by the sample provider, not from assay-based typing.

V lost 4 bases and J lost 5 bases, and the count of bases not matched to a germline gene is 3. The CDR3 numbers 14 residues from cysteine through phenylalanine. The sequence is cut down to CDR3 DNA, 42 bases in frame from base 1. Looking up the germline V gene (reference sequence) yields CDR1 PRHDT and CDR2 FYEKMQ. TCRbeta CDR3 regions were amplified from genomic DNA using the immunoSEQ Assay, a bias-controlled multiplex PCR. In the authors' own workflow: The number of nucleated cells in each sample was estimated from the amplification of reference gene primers within the assay. Sequence reads were collapsed and filtered to measure the absolute abundance of every unique TCRbeta CDR3 rearrangement. Productive Simpson clonality was computed per sample as the square root of Simpson's diversity index over productive rearrangements. In TCRdb, the immuneACCESS table is reduced to in-frame sequences with V and J assigned. These tables do not hold every clone; where another copy was compared, an unresolved V gene accounts for under half, and the others remain unexplained. Clone size and V and J calls were adopted from that table, with D and trimming inferred from the DNA. A total of about 140,000 clones appear in this sample, roughly three quarters of them only once. The ten top clones hold approximately 8% of the sample.

The collaborating institutions used their own protocols to collect whole blood in K2EDTA tubes. For TCRbeta analysis, collaborator samples were shipped as frozen whole blood, as isolated PBMCs, or as DNA extracted from either sample type. On this clone: There is no known antigen for this receptor. Base qualities are not at hand, and no much larger clone is one base apart.

General conclusions and limits of the study: The quantity of clinical and demographic metadata differed by source and by participant and was supplied without curation.

This receptor chain uses TRBV13 and TRBJ1-4, with 8 junctional bases fitting TRBD1. Sequences were obtained from peripheral blood. The clonotype originates from a man aged 50-60 years with active or convalescent COVID-19. The CDR3 protein: CASSSGTGNEKLFF. The sequenced DNA: TGTGCCAGCAGCTCCGGGACAGGCAATGAAAAACTGTTTTTT.